Included here is one TCR beta chain sequence, with context. These data belong to a study of T cell clones after liver transplantation. Data came from immunoSEQ multiplex PCR; TCRdb stores just in-frame clones and leaves some out. This sample carries roughly 65,000 clones, about 91% of them seen once, and the ten largest clones take 0.9% to 1%. V lost 6 bases, J lost 5 bases, and 10 bases stayed unmatched. The CDR3 extends over 14 amino acids. Looked up from germline, CDR1 is ENHRY and CDR2 is SYGVKD. V usage is TRBV10-3 and J usage is TRBJ2-7; 7 nucleotides agree with TRBD1. The material was CD4+ T cells from blood, obtained less than 27 months after liver transplant. This sequence was found in a human patient who received a liver transplant. Some T cells may be supplied by the graft donor. DNA for the CDR3: TGTGCCATCAGCCTCGACAGGGTTTCCCACGAGCAGTACTTC. Protein: CAISLDRVSHEQYF.